Shown below are 22 T cell receptor beta chains from a single sample sequenced in a study of cytomegalovirus exposure and HLA in healthy donors. The PCR made use of 60 Vbeta and 13 Jbeta primers. The protocol was immunoSEQ multiplex PCR, while the TCRdb copy is restricted to in-frame clones and leaves out a portion. The sample shows 110,000 to 150,000 clones, approximately 81% of them seen only once. Sequenced sample: PBMCs. All receptors derive from a boy between 2 and 10 years old in good health and CMV-seronegative.

This chain joins TRBV10-3 and TRBJ2-2; D might be TRBD1 (5 bases). CDR1 and CDR2 from the germline V gene are ENHRY and SYGVKD. Trimming took 6 bases from V and 7 from J, leaving 12 bases between them. CDR3 size: 13 residues. The CDR3 reads CAIRGLSGGELFF. The CDR3 DNA sequence: TGTGCCATCAGGGGGCTGTCGGGCGGGGAGCTGTTTTTT.

This chain connects TRBV5-4 to TRBJ2-7; no definite D call. The CDR3 loop spans 16 amino acids. Trimming removed 3 bases from V and 7 bases from J, with 23 bases in between. Per the germline V gene, CDR1 is SGHNT and CDR2 is YYREEE (reference sequence). CDR3 DNA: TGTGCCAGCAGCTCACAACCGACTCACAAACCCTCAGAGCAGTACTTC. Its protein product is CASSSQPTHKPSEQYF.

This clone was recorded only once. The V and J genes are TRBV2 and TRBJ1-1; D is uncertain. Per the germline V gene, CDR1 is SNHLY and CDR2 is FYNNEI. V was clipped by 7 bases and J by 11 bases, with 17 bases between them. The CDR3 extends over 12 amino acids. The DNA of the CDR3 is TGTGCCAGCAACCCTGACTTTCTTGACGCTTTCTTT. Translating gives CASNPDFLDAFF.

The chain is built from TRBV5-1 and TRBJ2-7, with 10 bases identical to TRBD2. After removal of 1 base from V and 6 bases from J, the junction contained 7 bases not matched to a gene. The CDR3 runs 15 residues. Germline V gene lookup returns CDR1 SGHRS and CDR2 YFSETQ. The CDR3 DNA reads as TGCGCCAGCAGCTTGAGCGGGAGGGCCCTTGTCGAGCAGTACTTC. It encodes CASSLSGRALVEQYF.

This chain links TRBV20-1 with TRBJ2-1; D is undetermined. Per the germline V gene, CDR1 is DFQATT and CDR2 is SNEGSKA (reference sequence). The CDR3 loop spans 11 amino acids. V lost 0 bases to trimming and J lost 10 bases, with 7 bases between them. DNA of the CDR3: TGCAGTGCTAGAGATATGCGGGAGCAGTTCTTC. Translated: CSARDMREQFF.

The rearrangement uses TRBV9 and TRBJ1-2, with 8 bases lining up with TRBD1. Trimming at V came to 0 bases and at J to 8 bases, leaving 6 bases not matched to a gene. The germline CDR1 and CDR2 sequences are SGDLS and YYNGEE. This CDR3 is 14 amino acids long. DNA for the CDR3: TGTGCCAGCAGCGTAGCTGGTCAGGGGGCCGGCTACACCTTC. It encodes CASSVAGQGAGYTF.

The CDR3 coding sequence is TGTGCCAGTAGCTCTACGCTACAGGGGACTGGAGAAGCTTTCTTT. Translated: CASSSTLQGTGEAFF. The rearrangement uses TRBV19 and TRBJ1-1; 7 bases align to TRBD1. The junction had 15 bases not matched to a gene; V was cut back by 6 bases and J by 8 bases. Germline values: CDR1 LNHDA, CDR2 SQIVND (reference sequence). This CDR3 is 15 amino acids long.

This sequence joins TRBV2 and TRBJ1-6; possible D gene TRBD1, 5 bases. V lost 5 bases and J 9 bases, leaving 17 bases between the germline ends. The V gene's germline CDR1 is SNHLY and CDR2 FYNNEI. The CDR3 is 15 residues long. The CDR3 reads CASSRDSLSLSPLHF. The CDR3, as DNA: TGTGCCAGCAGTAGAGACAGCTTAAGTCTTTCACCCCTCCACTTT.

This clone came up once. The chain combines TRBV27 with TRBJ2-7, with 7 bases lining up with TRBD2. V shed 5 bases, J shed 6 bases, and the junction held 10 bases outside the gene matches. Germline values: CDR1 MNHEY, CDR2 SMNVEV (reference sequence). The CDR3 consists of 14 residues. CDR3 sequence reads: CASSPGRGVREQYF. The CDR3 DNA sequence: TGTGCCAGCAGTCCCGGCCGGGGGGTCCGCGAGCAGTACTTC.

This clone turned up a few times. The chain is built from TRBV4-3 and TRBJ2-1; D ambiguous. From germline, CDR1 is LGHNA and CDR2 YSLEER. V gave up 1 base and J gave up 8 bases, with 6 bases separating them. This CDR3 comprises 12 residues. DNA for the CDR3: TGCGCCAGCAGCCAAGGTAGCTATGAGCAGTTCTTC. Translating gives CASSQGSYEQFF.

The V call is TRBV28, the J call TRBJ2-3; 7 nucleotides line up with TRBD2. V lost 11 bases to trimming and J lost 0 bases; unmatched junction nucleotides: 11. CDR3 length equals 15 residues. Germline assignment: CDR1 MDHEN and CDR2 SYDVKM. This CDR3 reads CAGGEGRLSTDTQYF. The CDR3, as DNA: TGTGCCGGGGGGGAGGGGAGACTGAGCACAGATACGCAGTATTTT.

This clone occurred a few times. The CDR3 region is CASKKGGLSEAFF. The CDR3 bases are TGTGCCAGCAAGAAAGGGGGCCTGTCTGAAGCTTTCTTT. J is TRBJ1-1 and V is TRBV6-1; 7 positions agree with TRBD1. CDR3 length equals 13 residues. With V trimmed by 7 bases and J by 6 bases, 8 bases remained unmatched. Looked up from germline, CDR1 is MNHNS and CDR2 is SASEGT.

This clone appeared a single time. Germline and junction disagree at one end, which may indicate a read error. The chain is built from TRBV7-9 and TRBJ2-7; tentative D call: TRBD2 (5 bases). Germline CDR1 and CDR2: SEHNR and FQNEAQ (reference sequence). The CDR3 contains 17 residues. The CDR3: CSSSLYHHTGYGYEQYF. The CDR3 coding sequence is TGTTCCAGCAGCTTATATCATCATACGGGGTATGGCTACGAGCAGTACTTC.

The CDR3 region is CASSVGRTPNYGYTF. The CDR3 DNA sequence: TGTGCCAGCAGCGTAGGAAGGACACCTAACTATGGCTACACCTTC. The chain couples TRBV9 to TRBJ1-2, with D possibly TRBD1 on 5 matching bases. The CDR3 extends over 15 amino acids. The V gene's germline CDR1 is SGDLS and CDR2 YYNGEE. V shed 0 bases and J shed 0 bases, with 9 bases lying between them.

A remark on this clone: Other DNA sequences in the same sample also yield this CDR3. This chain uses TRBV5-1 with TRBJ2-3, with 9 bases identical to TRBD2. CDR1 SGHRS and CDR2 YFSETQ come from the germline V gene. This CDR3 contains 21 residues. V lost 0 bases and J lost 4; bases outside the gene matches: 21. The CDR3 DNA is TGCGCCAGCAGCTTGGTGTCACGACTGGCGGGAGGGCCTTCATTTGCAGATACGCAGTATTTT. As protein: CASSLVSRLAGGPSFADTQYF. Based on the CDR3 plus reference TRBV5-1 and TRBJ2-3, the full variable domain is KAGVTQTPRYLIKTRGQQVTLSCSPISGHRSVSWYQQTPGQGLQFLFEYFSETQRNKGNFPGRFSGRQFSNSRSEMNVSTLELGDSALYLCASSLVSRLAGGPSFADTQYFGPGTRLTVL.

This clone was seen only once. The chain links TRBV13 to TRBJ2-7; TRBD2 aligns across 11 bases. Germline V gene lookup returns CDR1 PRHDT and CDR2 FYEKMQ (reference sequence). V lost 8 bases and J lost 6; bases outside the gene matches: 12. CDR3 length: 15 amino acids. CDR3 residues: CASSLLAGVFGEQYF. The CDR3, as DNA: TGTGCCAGCTCCTTACTAGCGGGAGTTTTCGGCGAGCAGTACTTC.

V gene TRBV9 combines with J gene TRBJ2-2, with 7 bases identical to TRBD2. Losses at the gene ends were 4 bases for V and 4 bases for J; bases not matched to a gene: 10. CDR1 and CDR2 (germline): SGDLS, YYNGEE. The CDR3 consists of 16 residues. The CDR3 here is CASSPPTGEGTGELFF. The CDR3 region has the DNA TGTGCCAGCAGCCCCCCGACGGGGGAGGGCACCGGGGAGCTGTTTTTT.

The chain carries TRBV19 and TRBJ1-5; D gene ambiguous. V was clipped by 5 bases and J by 3 bases, with 14 bases between them. The CDR3 runs to 15 residues. Germline values: CDR1 LNHDA, CDR2 SQIVND (reference sequence). This CDR3 is CASSVDGRNNQPQHF. Here the CDR3 DNA reads TGTGCCAGTAGTGTCGACGGGAGGAACAATCAGCCCCAGCATTTT.

The J gene is TRBJ1-1, the V gene TRBV29-1; D gene unclear. V dropped 7 bases and J dropped 6 bases, with 21 bases sitting between them. CDR1 and CDR2 from the germline V gene are SQVTM and ANQGSEA. The CDR3 has 14 residues. The CDR3 DNA is TGCAGCGCAGAAATATCACCTTTCGAGGCTGAAGCTTTCTTT. As protein: CSAEISPFEAEAFF.

The chain joins TRBV7-9 to TRBJ2-2, with TRBD2 matching over 14 bases. CDR3 length equals 18 residues. V dropped 4 bases and J dropped 5; count of bases not matched to a gene: 9. Germline values: CDR1 SEHNR, CDR2 FQNEAQ (reference sequence). The CDR3 loop reads CASSYRRLAGGRTGELFF. Written as DNA, the CDR3 is TGTGCCAGCAGCTACCGTCGACTAGCGGGAGGGAGGACCGGGGAGCTGTTTTTT.

The chain is built from TRBV5-4 and TRBJ2-3, with 9 nucleotides matching TRBD2. Germline CDR1 reads SGHNT; CDR2 reads YYREEE (reference sequence). CDR3 length equals 16 residues. J was trimmed by 1 base and V by 4 bases; bases with no gene match: 7. CDR3 bases: TGTGCCAGCAGCGCCGGACTAGCGAAACGCACAGATACGCAGTATTTT. Protein: CASSAGLAKRTDTQYF.

This clone is a singleton in its sample. This chain links TRBV11-1 with TRBJ2-7, with a weak D call TRBD1 (6 bases). The CDR3 extends over 15 amino acids. The V gene's germline CDR1 is SGHAT and CDR2 FQDESV (reference sequence). Deletions cut 1 base from V and 3 bases from J, with 13 bases between. The CDR3 region has the DNA TGTGCCAGCAGCTTAGATCAGGGGTACCTCTACGAGCAGTACTTC. Its protein is CASSLDQGYLYEQYF.